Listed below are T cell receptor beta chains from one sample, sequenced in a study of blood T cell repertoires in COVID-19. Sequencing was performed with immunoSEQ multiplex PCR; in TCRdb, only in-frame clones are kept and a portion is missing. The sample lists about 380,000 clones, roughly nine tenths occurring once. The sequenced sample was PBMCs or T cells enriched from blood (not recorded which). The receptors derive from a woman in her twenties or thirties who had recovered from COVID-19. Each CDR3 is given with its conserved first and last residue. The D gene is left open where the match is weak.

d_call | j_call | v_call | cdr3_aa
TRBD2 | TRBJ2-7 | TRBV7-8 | CASSLDGTSGYYEQYF
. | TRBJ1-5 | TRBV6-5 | CASSYSRAGNQPQHF
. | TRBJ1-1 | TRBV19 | CASSMYRATGEAFF
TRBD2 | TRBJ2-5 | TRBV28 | CASSLPLGGGFETQYF
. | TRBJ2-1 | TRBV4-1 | CASSQLLEASYNEQFF
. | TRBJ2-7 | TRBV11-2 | CASSLVEGISYAQYF
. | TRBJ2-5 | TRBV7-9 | CASSLAQGIQETQYF
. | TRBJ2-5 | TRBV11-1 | CASSLGVQETQYF
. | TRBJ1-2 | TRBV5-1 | CASSPIPNSYGYTF
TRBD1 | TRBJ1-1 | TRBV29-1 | CSVPTGKGLGTEAFF
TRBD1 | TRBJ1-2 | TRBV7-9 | CASSLFNSGGDGYTF
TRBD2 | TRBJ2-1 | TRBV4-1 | CASSQGLAGGLGNEQFF
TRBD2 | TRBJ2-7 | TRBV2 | CASSEREGGEQYF
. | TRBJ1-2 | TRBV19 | CASRPGQSNYGYTF
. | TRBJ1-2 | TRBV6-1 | CASSELNSGYGYTF
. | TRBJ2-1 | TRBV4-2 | CASSQSYSSSYNEQFF
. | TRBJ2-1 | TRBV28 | CASLSGSFSDNEQFF
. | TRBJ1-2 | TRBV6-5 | CASGKNRDNYGYTF
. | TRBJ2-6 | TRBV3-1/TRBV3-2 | CASSQAGSGANVLTF
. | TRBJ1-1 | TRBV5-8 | CASSQTGLVTEAFF
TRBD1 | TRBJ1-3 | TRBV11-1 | CASSFSTGNGNTIYF
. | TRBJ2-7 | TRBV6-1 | CASSESSEQYF
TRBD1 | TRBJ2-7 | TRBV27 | CASSPPPGTGVYEQYF
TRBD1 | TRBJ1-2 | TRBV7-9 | CASSTTDRGSYYGYTF
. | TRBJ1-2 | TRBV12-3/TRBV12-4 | CASSPRLVDGYTF
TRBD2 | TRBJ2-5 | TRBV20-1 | CSASYAPGLAPKETQYF
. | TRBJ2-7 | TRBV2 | CASSEALSSYEQYF
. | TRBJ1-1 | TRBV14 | CASSQAAYRLNTEAFF
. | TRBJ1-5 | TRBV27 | CASSVNRAGDQPQHF
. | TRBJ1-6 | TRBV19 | CASSKDGGSKKAPLHF
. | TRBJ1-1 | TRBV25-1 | CASSPQVPTEAFF
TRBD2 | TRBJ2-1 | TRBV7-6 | CANSLAKRGGARYRYNEQFF
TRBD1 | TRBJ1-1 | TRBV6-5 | CASSYITGANTEAFF
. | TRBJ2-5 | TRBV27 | CASSPKTSLQETQYF
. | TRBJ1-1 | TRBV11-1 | CASSLKGGGTEAFF
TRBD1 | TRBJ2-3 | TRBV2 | CASRRDRGRTDTQYF
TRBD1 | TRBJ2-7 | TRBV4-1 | CASSQLPGQGYYEQYF